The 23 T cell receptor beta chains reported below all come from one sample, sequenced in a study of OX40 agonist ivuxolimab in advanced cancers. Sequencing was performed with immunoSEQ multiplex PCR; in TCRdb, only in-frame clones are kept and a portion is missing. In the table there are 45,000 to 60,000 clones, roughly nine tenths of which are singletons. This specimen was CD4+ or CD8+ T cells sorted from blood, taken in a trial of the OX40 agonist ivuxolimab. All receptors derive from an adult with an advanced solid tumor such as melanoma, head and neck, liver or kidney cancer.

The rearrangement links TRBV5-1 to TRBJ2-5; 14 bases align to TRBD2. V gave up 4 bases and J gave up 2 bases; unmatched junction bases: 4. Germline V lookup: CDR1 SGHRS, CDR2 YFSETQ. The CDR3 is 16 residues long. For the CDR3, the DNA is TGCGCCAGCAGCCCCGGACTAGCGGGGGGTCAAGAGACCCAGTACTTC. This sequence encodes CASSPGLAGGQETQYF.

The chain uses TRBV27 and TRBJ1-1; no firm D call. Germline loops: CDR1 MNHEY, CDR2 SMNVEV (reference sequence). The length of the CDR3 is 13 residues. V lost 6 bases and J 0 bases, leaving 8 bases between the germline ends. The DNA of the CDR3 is TGTGCCAGCAGGTTGGCTCTGAACACTGAAGCTTTCTTT. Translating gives CASRLALNTEAFF.

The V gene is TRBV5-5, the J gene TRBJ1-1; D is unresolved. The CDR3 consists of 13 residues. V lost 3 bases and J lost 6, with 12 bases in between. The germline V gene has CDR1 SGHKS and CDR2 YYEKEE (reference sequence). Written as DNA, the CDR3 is TGTGCCAGCAGCTCGCCGACCCCAGCTGAAGCTTTCTTT. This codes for CASSSPTPAEAFF. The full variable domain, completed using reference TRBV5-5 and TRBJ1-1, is DAGVTQSPTHLIKTRGQQVTLRCSPISGHKSVSWYQQVLGQGPQFIFQYYEKEERGRGNFPDRFSARQFPNYSSELNVNALLLGDSALYLCASSSPTPAEAFFGQGTRLTVV.

The CDR3 here is CASSFRGADGELFF. Written as DNA, the CDR3 is TGTGCCAGCAGCTTTAGGGGGGCAGACGGGGAGCTGTTTTTT. This chain links TRBV7-3 with TRBJ2-2; either TRBD1 or TRBD2 may supply D (6 bases each). The CDR3 is 14 residues long. Germline V gives CDR1 SGHTA, CDR2 FQGTGA. The V end lost 3 bases, the J end lost 7 bases, and 12 bases lay between the germline ends.

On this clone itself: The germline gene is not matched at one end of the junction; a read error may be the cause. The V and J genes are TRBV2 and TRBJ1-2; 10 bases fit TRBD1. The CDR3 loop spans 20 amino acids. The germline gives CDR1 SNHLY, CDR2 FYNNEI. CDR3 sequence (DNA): TGTGCCAGCACCACACTCGGGGGGGGACAGGGGATAAAATCCTACTACGGCTACACCTTC. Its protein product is CASTTLGGGQGIKSYYGYTF.

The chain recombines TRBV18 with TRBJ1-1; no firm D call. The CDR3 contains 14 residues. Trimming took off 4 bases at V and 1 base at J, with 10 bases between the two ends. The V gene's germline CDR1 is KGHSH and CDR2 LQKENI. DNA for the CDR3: TGTGCCAGCTCACATCCCACGGAGAACACTGAAGCTTTCTTT. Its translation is CASSHPTENTEAFF.

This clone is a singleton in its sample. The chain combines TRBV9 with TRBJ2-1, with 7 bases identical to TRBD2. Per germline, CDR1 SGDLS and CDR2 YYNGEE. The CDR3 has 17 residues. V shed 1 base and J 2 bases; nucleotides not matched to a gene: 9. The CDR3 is CASSVFGGGGAYNEQFF. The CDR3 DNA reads TGTGCCAGCAGCGTATTTGGCGGGGGTGGCGCCTACAATGAGCAGTTCTTC.

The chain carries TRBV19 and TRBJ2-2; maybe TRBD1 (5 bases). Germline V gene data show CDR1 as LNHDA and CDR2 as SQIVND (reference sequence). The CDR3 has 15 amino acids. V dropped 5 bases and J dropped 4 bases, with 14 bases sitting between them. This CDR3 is CASSGAGSVTGELFF. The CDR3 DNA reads TGTGCCAGTAGTGGGGCAGGCAGCGTCACCGGGGAGCTGTTTTTT.

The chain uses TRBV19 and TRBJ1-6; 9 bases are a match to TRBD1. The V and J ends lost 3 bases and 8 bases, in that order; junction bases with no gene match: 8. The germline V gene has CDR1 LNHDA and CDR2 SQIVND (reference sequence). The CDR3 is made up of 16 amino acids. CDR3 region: CASSIGTGRWDSPLHF. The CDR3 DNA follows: TGTGCCAGTAGTATTGGGACAGGGAGATGGGATTCACCCCTCCACTTT. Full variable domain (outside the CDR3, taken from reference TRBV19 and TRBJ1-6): DGGITQSPKYLFRKEGQNVTLSCEQNLNHDAMYWYRQDPGQGLRLIYYSQIVNDFQKGDIAEGYSVSREKKESFPLTVTSAQKNPTAFYLCASSIGTGRWDSPLHFGNGTRLTVT.

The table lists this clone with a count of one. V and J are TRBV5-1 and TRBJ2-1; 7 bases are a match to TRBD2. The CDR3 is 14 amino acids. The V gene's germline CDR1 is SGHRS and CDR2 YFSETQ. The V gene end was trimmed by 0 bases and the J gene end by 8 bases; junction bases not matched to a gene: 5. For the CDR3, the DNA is TGCGCCAGCAGCTTGGGAGAGGGAGGGGATGAGCAGTTCTTC. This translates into CASSLGEGGDEQFF.

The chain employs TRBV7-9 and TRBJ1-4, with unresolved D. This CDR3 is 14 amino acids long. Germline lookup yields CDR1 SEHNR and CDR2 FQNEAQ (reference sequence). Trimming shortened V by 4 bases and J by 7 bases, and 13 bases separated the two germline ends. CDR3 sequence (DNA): TGTGCCAGCAGCTCCCAACACGGGAGTGAAAAACTGTTTTTT. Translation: CASSSQHGSEKLFF.

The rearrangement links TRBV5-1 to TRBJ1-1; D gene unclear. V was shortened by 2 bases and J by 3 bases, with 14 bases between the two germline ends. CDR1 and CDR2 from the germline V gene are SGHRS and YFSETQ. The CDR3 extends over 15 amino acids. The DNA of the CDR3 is TGCGCCAGCAGCTTAGGGCCAACTGTGGACACTGAAGCTTTCTTT. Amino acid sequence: CASSLGPTVDTEAFF.

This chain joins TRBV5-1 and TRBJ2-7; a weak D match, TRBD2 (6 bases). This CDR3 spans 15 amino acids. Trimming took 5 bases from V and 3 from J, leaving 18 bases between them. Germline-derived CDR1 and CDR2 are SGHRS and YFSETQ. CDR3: CASRPQSEGVYEQYF. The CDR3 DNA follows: TGCGCCAGCAGGCCCCAATCGGAGGGTGTCTACGAGCAGTACTTC.

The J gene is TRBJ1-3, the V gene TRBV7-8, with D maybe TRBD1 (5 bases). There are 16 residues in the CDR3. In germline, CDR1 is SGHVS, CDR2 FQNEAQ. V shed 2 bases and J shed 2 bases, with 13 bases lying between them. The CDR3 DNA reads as TGTGCCAGCAGCTTATTGGCCAGGGTGACTGGAAACACCATATATTTT. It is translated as CASSLLARVTGNTIYF.

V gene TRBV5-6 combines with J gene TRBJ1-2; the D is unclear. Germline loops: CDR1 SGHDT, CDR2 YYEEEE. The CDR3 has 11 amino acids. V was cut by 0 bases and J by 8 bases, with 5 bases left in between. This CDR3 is CASSLVGGYTF. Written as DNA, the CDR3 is TGTGCCAGCAGCTTGGTCGGAGGCTACACCTTC.

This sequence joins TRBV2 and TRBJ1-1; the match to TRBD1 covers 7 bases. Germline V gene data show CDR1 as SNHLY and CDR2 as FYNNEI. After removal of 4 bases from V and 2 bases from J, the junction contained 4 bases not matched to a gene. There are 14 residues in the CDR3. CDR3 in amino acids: CASSVQGSNTEAFF. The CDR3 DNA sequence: TGTGCCAGCAGTGTACAGGGGAGCAACACTGAAGCTTTCTTT.

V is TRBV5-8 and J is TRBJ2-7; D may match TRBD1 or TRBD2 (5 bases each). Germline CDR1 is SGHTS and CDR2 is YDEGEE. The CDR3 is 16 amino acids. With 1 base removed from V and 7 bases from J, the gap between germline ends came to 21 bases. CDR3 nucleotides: TGTGCCAGCAGCTTGTACCGTCTGGGGCCGGGGCGGGAGCAGTACTTC. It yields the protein CASSLYRLGPGREQYF.

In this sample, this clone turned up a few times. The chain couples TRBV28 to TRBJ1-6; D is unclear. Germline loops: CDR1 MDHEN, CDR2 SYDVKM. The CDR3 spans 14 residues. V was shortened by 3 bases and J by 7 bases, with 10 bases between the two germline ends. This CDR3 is CASSFVRGNSPLHF. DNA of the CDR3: TGTGCCAGCAGTTTTGTCAGAGGAAATTCACCCCTCCACTTT.

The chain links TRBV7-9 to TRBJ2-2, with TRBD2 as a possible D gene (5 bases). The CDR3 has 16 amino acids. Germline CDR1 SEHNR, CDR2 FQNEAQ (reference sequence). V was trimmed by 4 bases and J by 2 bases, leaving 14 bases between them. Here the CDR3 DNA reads TGTGCCAGCAGCTCCCCGAGGGCCCTTAACACCGGGGAGCTGTTTTTT. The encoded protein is CASSSPRALNTGELFF.

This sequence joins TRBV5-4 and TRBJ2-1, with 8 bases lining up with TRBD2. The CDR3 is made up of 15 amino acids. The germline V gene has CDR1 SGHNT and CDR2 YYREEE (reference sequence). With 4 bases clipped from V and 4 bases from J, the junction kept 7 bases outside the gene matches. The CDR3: CASSTPGGRYNEQFF. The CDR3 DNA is TGTGCCAGCAGCACCCCGGGGGGGCGTTACAATGAGCAGTTCTTC.

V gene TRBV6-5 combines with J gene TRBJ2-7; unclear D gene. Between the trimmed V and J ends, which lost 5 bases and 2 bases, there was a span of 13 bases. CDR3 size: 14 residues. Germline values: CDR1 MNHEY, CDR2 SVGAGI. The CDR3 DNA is TGTGCCAGCAGTCCGGACCGAACTACCTACGAGCAGTACTTC. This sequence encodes CASSPDRTTYEQYF.

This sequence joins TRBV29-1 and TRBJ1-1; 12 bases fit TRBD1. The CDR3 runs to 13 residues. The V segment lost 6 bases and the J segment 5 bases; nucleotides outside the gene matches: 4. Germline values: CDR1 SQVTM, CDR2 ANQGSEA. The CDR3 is CSVQGQGATEAFF. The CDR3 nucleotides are TGCAGCGTCCAGGGACAGGGGGCTACTGAAGCTTTCTTT.

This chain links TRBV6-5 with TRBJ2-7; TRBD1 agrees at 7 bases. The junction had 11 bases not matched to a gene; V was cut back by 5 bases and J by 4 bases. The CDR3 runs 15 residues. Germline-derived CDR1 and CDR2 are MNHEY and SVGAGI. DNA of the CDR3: TGTGCCAGCAGTCCAAACCGGGACAGATCTTACGAGCAGTACTTC. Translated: CASSPNRDRSYEQYF.